One and the same sample provided the 2 T cell receptor beta chains below, sequenced in a study of T cell repertoires in cytomegalovirus infection. TCRdb redid the calling of the reads with MiXCR, one entry per CDR3 protein. The sample holds just under 300,000 distinct CDR3 sequences, about 9.2% seen once. The sequenced material came from PBMCs. These receptors originate from a human donor in good health (CMV status not recorded). Some clones in this sample may be carry-over from other donors' samples.

In this sample, this clonotype turned up many times. The chain has TRBV12-3 or TRBV12-4 and TRBJ2-6, with D hard to call. The CDR3 totals 15 residues. V shed 3 bases and J shed 1 base, with 7 bases lying between them. The CDR3 loop reads CASSLMESGANVLTF. The DNA for the CDR3 is TGTGCCAGCAGTTTGATGGAGTCTGGGGCCAACGTCCTGACTTTC.

The sample holds many counts of this clonotype. At one end, the junction sequence differs from germline, possibly due to a read error. V is TRBV7-9 and J is TRBJ1-4; TRBD1 matches at 10 bases. CDR1 and CDR2 (germline): SEHNR, FQNEAQ (reference sequence). The CDR3 has 12 amino acids. DNA for the CDR3: TGTGCCAGCAGCTCTCCGACAGGGGGCTCTACTTTT. This encodes CASSSPTGGSTF.